This T cell receptor beta chain was sequenced in a study of CD4 T cells in relation to SARS-CoV-2 and coronaviruses. Germline V gene sequence: CDR1 SGHNT, CDR2 YYREEE (reference sequence). The CDR3 sequence is 13 residues long. Trimming removed 1 base at V and 3 bases at J, with 6 bases between. Remarks on this clone: The antigen is undetermined.

Clones were read by immunoSEQ multiplex PCR, and TCRdb kept only the in-frame ones, dropping some. The sample includes about 20,000 clones, about three quarters of them seen just once. CD4+ T cells from unexposed donors were obtained before the COVID-19 pandemic (2011-2018). CD4+ T cells were isolated from the cells after 10 days of culture. This receptor was taken from a human donor in good health. The material sequenced was CD4+ T cells from PBMCs, cultured in vitro. V gene TRBV5-4 combines with J gene TRBJ2-3, with no clear D. The CDR3: CASSLLMTDTQYF. The DNA of the CDR3 is TGTGCCAGCAGCTTGCTAATGACAGATACGCAGTATTTT.